These T cell receptor beta chains were read from a single sample in a study of blood T cells in healthy people across ages. Using its own MiXCR run on the 5' RACE reads, TCRdb lists one record per CDR3 protein. The sample consists of 790,000 or so distinct CDR3 sequences, roughly 46% of them appearing once. Sequenced sample: blood. Source of these receptors: a man older than 75 in good health. Both conserved end residues are part of each CDR3. D genes are given only for firm matches.

v_call,d_call,cdr3_aa
TRBV6-1,.,CASLGAGYTF
TRBV29-1,.,CSVRDLLAKNIQYF
TRBV6-6,TRBD1,CASSYVRTGQAEQYF
TRBV21-1,.,CASSKGGNTEAFF
TRBV24-1,TRBD2,CATSDGTSGSLADTQYF
TRBV29-1,TRBD2,CSVRSGLAGSTDTQYF
TRBV20-1,TRBD2,CSARDQSLAGDEQYF
TRBV5-1,.,CASSPGDTGELFF
TRBV29-1,TRBD1,CSVERTGGIDEQFF
TRBV20-1,.,CSAGGGEAGADTQYF
TRBV20-1,TRBD1,CSAIVRTGQETQYF
TRBV5-1,.,CASSLGLWETQYF
TRBV2,.,CASSEEVTETQYF
TRBV7-2,.,CASSRGSGGTYNEQFF
TRBV4-3,.,CASSQDLQGAGQTQYF
TRBV20-1,TRBD2,CSASLTSGISNEQFF
TRBV11-2,.,CASSVAAGDEKLFF
TRBV20-1,TRBD2,CSAARREKETQYF
TRBV20-1,.,CSARTRSFGEQFF